This T cell receptor (beta chain) was sequenced for a study of shared T cell receptors in the human thymus. TCRdb keeps only in-frame clones here, not all; method: immunoSEQ multiplex PCR. This sample has more than 550,000 clones, with 80% to 90% found just once. Trimming took off 2 bases at V and 7 bases at J, with 14 bases between the two ends. This CDR3 is built from 15 residues. Germline V lookup: CDR1 LNHNV, CDR2 YYDKDF (reference sequence). Separately, the same data were catalogued under a study of human thymus T cells. That work states: There were highly overlapping thymic repertoires among unrelated individuals, as related research reported.

This receptor was identified in a girl under three years old with a congenital heart defect. The chain uses TRBV15 and TRBJ1-4; tentatively, D is TRBD1 (5 bases). Sequencing was carried out using thymocytes. The chain's CDR3 is CATSRYRRGTEKLFF. As DNA, the CDR3 is TGTGCCACCAGCAGATACAGGAGGGGAACTGAAAAACTGTTTTTT.